A selection of T cell receptor beta chains follows, all from one sample in a study of vaccination effects on CD4 cells after COVID-19. Produced via immunoSEQ multiplex PCR; TCRdb's table is partial and in-frame only. The profile shows more than 9,000 clones, about 72% of them singletons. For these receptors, no antigen is known. This material consisted of CD4+ T cells from PBMCs cultured with SARS-CoV-2 spike peptides, taken after COVID-19 vaccination. The receptors derive from a human donor who received a COVID-19 vaccine. Each CDR3 is given with its conserved first and last residue. The order of the fields is J gene, V gene, D gene, CDR3 length, clone size, CDR3 DNA, CDR3 protein. The D gene is left open where the match is weak. Clone size is given for some rows only: seen once, a few or many times, or a class if the clone is expanded.

j_gene: TRBJ2-7
v_gene: TRBV9
d_gene: .
len: 13
abundance: .
CDR3nt: TGTGCCAGCAGCGCCGGGGACGGCTACGAGCAGTACTTC
CDR3aa: CASSAGDGYEQYF

j_gene: TRBJ1-2
v_gene: TRBV5-5
d_gene: TRBD1
len: 15
abundance: .
CDR3nt: TGTGCCAGCAGACTAGACAGGGGGAGTTTCTATGGCTACACCTTC
CDR3aa: CASRLDRGSFYGYTF

j_gene: TRBJ2-1
v_gene: TRBV19
d_gene: TRBD2
len: 15
abundance: .
CDR3nt: TGTGCCAGTAGTAGACTAGCGGGAGGTTACAATGAGCAGTTCTTC
CDR3aa: CASSRLAGGYNEQFF

j_gene: TRBJ2-7
v_gene: TRBV7-2
d_gene: .
len: 15
abundance: once
CDR3nt: TGTGCCAGCAGCTTAGAGAGCTTTCGGGGCCACGAGCAGTACTTC
CDR3aa: CASSLESFRGHEQYF

j_gene: TRBJ1-3
v_gene: TRBV4-3
d_gene: .
len: 15
abundance: once
CDR3nt: TGCGCCAGCAGCCAAGATCCCCAGTCAGGAAACACCATATATTTT
CDR3aa: CASSQDPQSGNTIYF

j_gene: TRBJ1-1
v_gene: TRBV6-4
d_gene: .
len: 13
abundance: .
CDR3nt: TGTGCCAGCAGTTCCATTGTAGGGGCTGAAGCTTTCTTT
CDR3aa: CASSSIVGAEAFF

j_gene: TRBJ2-1
v_gene: TRBV9
d_gene: TRBD2
len: 15
abundance: .
CDR3nt: TGTGCCAGCAGCTTTACTAGCGGAGCTAACAATGAGCAGTTCTTC
CDR3aa: CASSFTSGANNEQFF

j_gene: TRBJ2-7
v_gene: TRBV28
d_gene: .
len: 14
abundance: .
CDR3nt: TGTGCCATATCCTCTTGGAGGGAGAGTTATGAGCAGTACTTC
CDR3aa: CAISSWRESYEQYF

j_gene: TRBJ2-7
v_gene: TRBV4-1
d_gene: TRBD1
len: 14
abundance: .
CDR3nt: TGCGCCAGCGGGGACAGGGCTGTTTCCTACGAGCAGTACTTC
CDR3aa: CASGDRAVSYEQYF

j_gene: TRBJ2-7
v_gene: TRBV30
d_gene: TRBD1
len: 14
abundance: .
CDR3nt: TGTGCCTGGAGCGAGAGGGGGCCCCGGAACGAGCAGTACTTC
CDR3aa: CAWSERGPRNEQYF

j_gene: TRBJ2-7
v_gene: TRBV28
d_gene: .
len: 13
abundance: .
CDR3nt: TGTGCCAGCAGTTTCAGGGTGTCGTACGAGCAGTACTTC
CDR3aa: CASSFRVSYEQYF

j_gene: TRBJ2-3
v_gene: TRBV9
d_gene: TRBD2
len: 17
abundance: .
CDR3nt: TGTGCCAGCAGCACCGGACTAGCGGGGGGGCCCACAGATACGCAGTATTTT
CDR3aa: CASSTGLAGGPTDTQYF

j_gene: TRBJ2-5
v_gene: TRBV19
d_gene: .
len: 15
abundance: .
CDR3nt: TGTGCCAGTAGTACCGGACAGAGTTTCCAAGAGACCCAGTACTTC
CDR3aa: CASSTGQSFQETQYF

j_gene: TRBJ1-1
v_gene: TRBV9
d_gene: .
len: 15
abundance: few
CDR3nt: TGTGCCAGCAGCGTAGAGGGGGATCGGCTCACTGAAGCTTTCTTT
CDR3aa: CASSVEGDRLTEAFF

j_gene: TRBJ2-2
v_gene: TRBV12-3/TRBV12-4
d_gene: .
len: 13
abundance: .
CDR3nt: TGTGCCAGCAGTTCCACAGGGCCCGGGGAGCTGTTTTTT
CDR3aa: CASSSTGPGELFF

j_gene: TRBJ2-7
v_gene: TRBV28
d_gene: .
len: 16
abundance: .
CDR3nt: TGTGCCAGCAGTCTTGGAGGGGGCGGGGAATCCTACGAGCAGTACTTC
CDR3aa: CASSLGGGGESYEQYF

j_gene: TRBJ1-2
v_gene: TRBV2
d_gene: .
len: 13
abundance: few
CDR3nt: TGTGCCGGTTCCAGAACCGCGGGCTGGGGCTACACCTTC
CDR3aa: CAGSRTAGWGYTF

j_gene: TRBJ2-3
v_gene: TRBV29-1
d_gene: .
len: 13
abundance: .
CDR3nt: TGCAGCGTTGACCGGGACTTCGCAGATACGCAGTATTTT
CDR3aa: CSVDRDFADTQYF